This TCR beta chain was documented in a study of T cell changes during pregnancy in multiple sclerosis. From germline, CDR1 is MNHEY and CDR2 SVGAGI. The V end was cut by 6 bases, the J end by 2 bases, with 11 bases between. CDR3 length equals 14 residues. Sequenced by immunoSEQ multiplex PCR; TCRdb stores in-frame clones only, minus some. In the table there are about 61,000 clones, about 94% of which are singletons. Sequencing was performed on CD8+ T cells from peripheral blood mononuclear cells, taken in the third trimester of pregnancy. The chain employs TRBV6-5 and TRBJ2-1; weak D call: TRBD2 (5 bases). The sequence was obtained from a female donor with multiple sclerosis, enrolled in a pregnancy study. The CDR3 protein is CASSLDSTYNEQFF. The CDR3 DNA is TGTGCCAGCAGCCTGGACTCTACCTACAATGAGCAGTTCTTC.